Below are 27 T cell receptor beta chains sequenced from a single sample in a study of CD8 T cells in ankylosing spondylitis (dated by TCRdb to about 2017). Library generation was performed with 5' RACE. The sequencer listed for this sample is Illumina HiSeq 2500. TCRdb's own reprocessing of the public reads used fastp at Q25 and MiXCR and kept productive beta chains. Every entry covers one CDR3 protein and lists the most common genes and DNA from its rows. The sample yields 340,000 or so distinct CDR3 sequences; roughly 14% were counted once. The ten largest clones capture about 1% of the sample. The sequenced sample was blood, either unsorted or a sorted T cell fraction (not recorded which). The receptors stem from a male donor with ankylosing spondylitis or in good health (not recorded which).

This clonotype was observed a few times. The J gene is TRBJ1-4, the V gene TRBV20-1, with a possible D match to TRBD1 (6 bases). Trimming cost V 4 bases and J 4 bases, with 10 bases left between them. The CDR3 spans 13 residues. Germline assignment: CDR1 DFQATT and CDR2 SNEGSKA (reference sequence). CDR3 DNA sequence: TGCAGTGCTACAGGGGCGAGTAATGAAAAACTGTTTTTT. Translated: CSATGASNEKLFF.

V and J are TRBV3-1 and TRBJ2-7, with 15 bases lining up with TRBD2. This CDR3 is 16 amino acids long. CDR1 and CDR2 (germline): LGHDT, YNNKEL (reference sequence). V lost 6 bases to trimming and J lost 5 bases; unmatched junction nucleotides: 8. DNA for the CDR3: TGTGCCAGCAGTCCTGGGACTAGCGGGAGGAGCAACGAGCAGTACTTC. This sequence encodes CASSPGTSGRSNEQYF.

This clonotype was counted a few times. V is TRBV6-4 and J is TRBJ2-1, with 12 bases that match TRBD2. The CDR3 loop spans 18 amino acids. V lost 3 bases, J lost 0 bases, and 6 bases stayed unmatched. From germline, CDR1 is MRHNA and CDR2 SNTAGT. CDR3 bases: TGTGCCAGCAGTGAGCAAGGACTAGCGGGAAGCTCCTACAATGAGCAGTTCTTC. It codes for CASSEQGLAGSSYNEQFF.

There are a few counts of this clonotype. The chain employs TRBV28 and TRBJ2-7; D unclear. Between the trimmed V and J ends, which lost 4 bases and 3 bases, there was a span of 7 bases. Germline CDR1 MDHEN, CDR2 SYDVKM. The CDR3 consists of 12 residues. The CDR3, as DNA: TGTGCCAGCAGTTCATCTAACTACGAGCAGTACTTC. Amino acid sequence: CASSSSNYEQYF.

A few counts support this clonotype. This chain uses TRBV20-1 with TRBJ1-1, with D uncertain. This CDR3 spans 13 amino acids. The germline V gene encodes CDR1 DFQATT and CDR2 SNEGSKA (reference sequence). V was trimmed by 3 bases and J by 1 base, leaving 9 bases between them. CDR3 loop: CSASKAENTEAFF. Here the CDR3 DNA reads TGCAGTGCTAGTAAGGCAGAGAACACTGAAGCTTTCTTT.

The J gene is TRBJ2-3, the V gene TRBV7-6, with D tentatively TRBD2 (6 bases). Per the germline V gene, CDR1 is SGHVS and CDR2 is FNYEAQ. The CDR3 extends over 15 amino acids. V was cut by 3 bases and J by 2 bases, with 12 bases left in between. The CDR3 is CASSLRSGATDTQYF. The CDR3 DNA reads TGTGCCAGCAGCTTGCGTAGCGGAGCCACAGATACGCAGTATTTT. The entire variable domain, with the rest obtained from reference TRBV7-6 and TRBJ2-3, is as follows: GAGVSQSPRYKVTKRGQDVALRCDPISGHVSLYWYRQALGQGPEFLTYFNYEAQQDKSGLPNDRFSAERPEGSISTLTIQRTEQRDSAMYRCASSLRSGATDTQYFGPGTRLTVL.

The sample holds many counts of this clonotype. The chain joins TRBV11-2 to TRBJ2-7; unclear D gene. CDR3 length equals 13 residues. Trimming took 1 base from V and 1 from J, leaving 5 bases between them. Looked up from germline, CDR1 is SGHAT and CDR2 is FQNNGV. The CDR3 region has the DNA TGTGCCAGCAGCTTAGGGGTGTCCTACGAGCAGTACTTC. Residues: CASSLGVSYEQYF. The whole variable domain, filled in from reference TRBV11-2 and TRBJ2-7, reads EAGVAQSPRYKIIEKRQSVAFWCNPISGHATLYWYQQILGQGPKLLIQFQNNGVVDDSQLPKDRFSAERLKGVDSTLKIQPAKLEDSAVYLCASSLGVSYEQYFGPGTRLTVT.

The CDR3 DNA is TGTGCCAGCAGTTTAGGGGACGACCCGAACACCGGGGAGCTGTTTTTT. It encodes CASSLGDDPNTGELFF. The V and J genes are TRBV12-3 or TRBV12-4 and TRBJ2-2; either TRBD1 or TRBD2 may supply D (5 bases each). The CDR3 is 16 amino acids. The V end lost 1 base, the J end lost 0 bases, and 9 bases lay between the germline ends.

This clonotype occurred a few times. This sequence joins TRBV3-1 and TRBJ2-2; D is unclear. V was trimmed by 6 bases and J by 8 bases, leaving 7 bases between them. The CDR3 consists of 11 residues. Germline V lookup: CDR1 LGHDT, CDR2 YNNKEL (reference sequence). The CDR3 bases are TGTGCCAGCAGTGCGTCGGGGGAGCTGTTTTTT. It specifies CASSASGELFF.

This clonotype has more than one count but fewer than ten. The chain has TRBV20-1 and TRBJ2-3, with no clear D. Germline assignment: CDR1 DFQATT and CDR2 SNEGSKA (reference sequence). Trimming stripped 2 bases from V and 2 bases from J, with 5 bases between. This CDR3 comprises 12 residues. In nucleotides, the CDR3 is TGCAGTGCTAGACCGGACACAGATACGCAGTATTTT. It translates to CSARPDTDTQYF.

This rearrangement joins TRBV20-1 to TRBJ2-1, with 14 bases lining up with TRBD2. The CDR3 is 17 residues long. The V and J ends lost 2 bases and 1 base, in that order; junction bases with no gene match: 4. Germline CDR1 and CDR2: DFQATT and SNEGSKA (reference sequence). The CDR3 coding sequence is TGCAGTGCTAGATCTGGGACTAGCGGGGGATCCTACAATGAGCAGTTCTTC. It is translated as CSARSGTSGGSYNEQFF.

This clonotype was observed a handful of times. The chain has TRBV7-2 and TRBJ2-3, with 8 bases fitting TRBD2. The CDR3 is 18 amino acids. J was trimmed by 0 bases and V by 0 bases; bases with no gene match: 8. CDR1 and CDR2 (germline): SGHTA, FQGNSA. Here the CDR3 DNA reads TGTGCCAGCAGCTTAGCCCCCACTAGCGGAGCTAGCACAGATACGCAGTATTTT. Translating gives CASSLAPTSGASTDTQYF.

V gene TRBV5-1 combines with J gene TRBJ2-1, with TRBD2 as a possible D gene (6 bases). V was clipped by 2 bases and J by 12 bases, with 18 bases between them. This CDR3 contains 14 residues. CDR1 and CDR2 (germline): SGHRS, YFSETQ. The CDR3: CASSLSGLAIGQFF. Written as DNA, the CDR3 is TGCGCCAGCAGCTTATCGGGACTGGCAATAGGGCAGTTCTTC.

There are a few counts of this clonotype. This chain joins TRBV4-1 and TRBJ1-4; TRBD1 agrees at 7 bases. The CDR3 consists of 15 residues. Germline V gives CDR1 MGHRA, CDR2 YSYEKL. Trimming took 4 bases from V and 11 from J; bases not matched to a gene: 13. The CDR3 coding sequence is TGCGCCAGCAGCCGACTCGACAGGGAAGGAGAGAAACTGTTTTTT. Encoded protein: CASSRLDREGEKLFF.

The V gene is TRBV5-1, the J gene TRBJ2-7; the match to TRBD2 covers 9 bases. Germline V CDR1 and CDR2: SGHRS, YFSETQ. The trim removed 4 bases at V and 3 bases at J, leaving 11 bases unmatched. The CDR3 runs 16 residues. The CDR3 DNA sequence: TGCGCCAGCAGCCCGGGTATGGCGGGAGGGTTCTACGAGCAGTACTTC. Its translation: CASSPGMAGGFYEQYF.

CDR3 region: CASSQDPKRYDTQYF. Here the CDR3 DNA reads TGTGCCAGCAGCCAAGATCCCAAGCGATACGATACGCAGTATTTT. This sequence joins TRBV3-1 and TRBJ2-3; no clear D. V gave up 0 bases and J gave up 6 bases, with 13 bases separating them. This CDR3 has 15 residues. CDR1 is LGHDT, CDR2 YNNKEL, per germline (reference sequence).

This clonotype turned up a few times. This sequence joins TRBV25-1 and TRBJ2-7; 9 nucleotides agree with TRBD2. V gave up 8 bases and J gave up 2 bases; unmatched junction bases: 10. This CDR3 spans 15 amino acids. Per the germline V gene, CDR1 is MGHDK and CDR2 is SYGVNS. The CDR3 loop reads CASVGSGGPTYEQYF. In DNA, the CDR3 is TGTGCCAGCGTGGGGAGCGGGGGGCCCACCTACGAGCAGTACTTC.

The V and J genes are TRBV5-6 and TRBJ2-1; 12 bases fit TRBD2. The V gene end was trimmed by 5 bases and the J gene end by 7 bases; junction bases not matched to a gene: 7. Germline loops: CDR1 SGHDT, CDR2 YYEEEE. The CDR3 consists of 15 residues. The CDR3 region has the DNA TGTGCCAGCAGATCTCTAGCGGGGGGGCGTAATGAGCAGTTCTTC. Amino acid sequence: CASRSLAGGRNEQFF.

This clonotype was seen a handful of times. The V gene is TRBV20-1, the J gene TRBJ2-7; maybe TRBD1 (6 bases). The V end was cut by 5 bases, the J end by 3 bases, with 11 bases between. The CDR3 covers 12 residues. CDR1 is DFQATT and CDR2 is SNEGSKA in the germline V gene (reference sequence). The DNA of the CDR3 is TGCAGTGCTCCGCAGGGGAACTACGAGCAGTACTTC. Its translation: CSAPQGNYEQYF.

The chain carries TRBV20-1 and TRBJ2-7; D possibly matches TRBD1 or TRBD2 (5 bases each). The CDR3 loop spans 16 amino acids. Trimming cost V 0 bases and J 7 bases, with 22 bases left between them. In germline, CDR1 is DFQATT, CDR2 SNEGSKA (reference sequence). CDR3 loop: CSARERPWGPKGEQYF. The CDR3 nucleotides are TGCAGTGCTAGAGAGCGCCCGTGGGGACCAAAGGGAGAGCAGTACTTC.

This clonotype was detected only a few times. The chain has TRBV7-2 and TRBJ2-1; D unclear. Deletions cut 1 base from V and 4 bases from J, with 8 bases between. CDR1 and CDR2 (germline): SGHTA, FQGNSA. The CDR3 sequence is 14 residues long. CDR3 DNA: TGTGCCAGCAGCTTAGTCCCACCATACAATGAGCAGTTCTTC. Translating it yields CASSLVPPYNEQFF. Drawing the rest from reference TRBV7-2 and TRBJ2-1, the complete variable domain is GAGVSQSPSNKVTEKGKDVELRCDPISGHTALYWYRQSLGQGLEFLIYFQGNSAPDKSGLPSDRFSAERTGGSVSTLTIQRTQQEDSAVYLCASSLVPPYNEQFFGPGTRLTVL.

This clonotype was seen more than once but under ten times. V and J are TRBV9 and TRBJ1-3; perhaps TRBD1 as D (6 bases). CDR1 SGDLS and CDR2 YYNGEE come from the germline V gene. This CDR3 contains 14 residues. V lost 3 bases, J lost 2 bases, and 9 bases lay in between. Written as DNA, the CDR3 is TGTGCCAGCAGCGCACAGGGAACTGGAAACACCATATATTTT. The encoded protein is CASSAQGTGNTIYF.

Notes on this clonotype: With a much larger clone just one base away, this may be a read error. The J gene is TRBJ2-1, the V gene TRBV5-1; D is perhaps TRBD1 or TRBD2 (7 bases each). The CDR3 has 15 residues. Germline CDR1 SGHRS, CDR2 YFSETQ. The CDR3 nucleotides are TGCGCCACCAGCTTGGACAGGAGCGGGAACAATGAGCAGTTCTTC. Its protein is CATSLDRSGNNEQFF.

CDR3 loop: CASSLPGPSGRPHEQYF. The CDR3 coding sequence is TGTGCCAGCAGCCTTCCGGGCCCTAGCGGGAGGCCTCACGAGCAGTACTTC. This chain joins TRBV6-1 and TRBJ2-7, with 11 bases lining up with TRBD2. This CDR3 contains 17 residues. Germline loops: CDR1 MNHNS, CDR2 SASEGT. Losses at the gene ends were 6 bases for V and 5 bases for J; bases not matched to a gene: 15.

This clonotype showed up just a few times. The chain has TRBV24-1 and TRBJ2-1; no definite D call. The CDR3 contains 13 residues. V was trimmed by 4 bases and J by 6 bases, leaving 9 bases between them. The germline CDR1 and CDR2 sequences are KGHDR and SFDVKD. Here the CDR3 reads CATSDGPTNEQFF. Here the CDR3 DNA reads TGTGCCACCAGTGACGGGCCTACCAATGAGCAGTTCTTC.

This clonotype was counted a few times. V usage is TRBV6-1 and J usage is TRBJ2-3, with D maybe TRBD2 (5 bases). This CDR3 has 13 amino acids. Germline assignment: CDR1 MNHNS and CDR2 SASEGT. V shed 2 bases and J shed 3 bases, with 6 bases lying between them. The CDR3 DNA sequence: TGTGCCAGCAGTGAACTAGCTACAGATACGCAGTATTTT. Translated, it gives CASSELATDTQYF.

This clonotype was seen many times. This CDR3 reads CASSLRTGYTDTQYF. The CDR3 DNA reads as TGTGCCAGCAGCCTTCGGACAGGGTACACAGATACGCAGTATTTT. The chain recombines TRBV11-2 with TRBJ2-3, with 8 bases aligning to TRBD1. This CDR3 spans 15 amino acids. Germline V gene lookup returns CDR1 SGHAT and CDR2 FQNNGV. V shed 5 bases and J 2 bases; nucleotides not matched to a gene: 6.